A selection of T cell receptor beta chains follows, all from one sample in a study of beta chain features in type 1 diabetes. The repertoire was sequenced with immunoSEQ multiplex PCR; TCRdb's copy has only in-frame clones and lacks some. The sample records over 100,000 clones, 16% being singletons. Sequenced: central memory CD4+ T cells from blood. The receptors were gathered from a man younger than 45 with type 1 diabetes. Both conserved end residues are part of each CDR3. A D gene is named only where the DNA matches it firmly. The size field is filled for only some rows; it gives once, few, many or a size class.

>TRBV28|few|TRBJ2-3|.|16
TGTGCCAGCAGTTTGCCAGGGCCCAGGAGCACAGATACGCAGTATTTT
CASSLPGPRSTDTQYF
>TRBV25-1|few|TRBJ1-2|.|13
TGTGCCAGCAGCCTCCGGGAGTCAGGGGGCTACACCTTC
CASSLRESGGYTF
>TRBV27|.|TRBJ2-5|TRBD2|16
TGTGCCAGCAGTTCGCTAGCGGGGGGGCTGTTGGAGACCCAGTACTTC
CASSSLAGGLLETQYF
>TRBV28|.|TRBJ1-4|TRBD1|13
TGTGCCAGCCAGGGGGACCTTAATGAAAAACTGTTTTTT
CASQGDLNEKLFF
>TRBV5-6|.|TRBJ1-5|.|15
TGTGCCAGCAGCTTGTATCGGACCCAGGGGCAGCCCCAGCATTTT
CASSLYRTQGQPQHF
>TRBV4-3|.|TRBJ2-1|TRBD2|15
TGCGCCAGCAGCCAAGATTGGCTAGCGGGGGGTGAGCAGTTCTTC
CASSQDWLAGGEQFF
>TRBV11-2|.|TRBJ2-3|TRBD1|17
TGTGCCAGCAGCAGCCGACAGGGGAGGATTTCCACAGATACGCAGTATTTT
CASSSRQGRISTDTQYF
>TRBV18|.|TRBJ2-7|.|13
TGTGCCAGCTCGCCGAGTTGGAATTACGAGCAGTACTTC
CASSPSWNYEQYF
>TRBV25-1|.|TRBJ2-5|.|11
TGTGCCAGCAGTCGAGCGGAGACCCAGTACTTC
CASSRAETQYF
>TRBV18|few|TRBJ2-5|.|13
TGTGCCAGCTCGCGCGGGGAGGAGGAGACCCAGTACTTC
CASSRGEEETQYF
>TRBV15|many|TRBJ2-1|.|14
TGTGCCACCAGCAGAGATCGGGGGGCGGGTGAGCAGTTCTTC
CATSRDRGAGEQFF
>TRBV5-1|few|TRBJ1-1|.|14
TGCGCCAGCAGCTCAGGACAGCCTAACACTGAAGCTTTCTTT
CASSSGQPNTEAFF
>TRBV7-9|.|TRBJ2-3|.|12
TGTGCCAGCAGCTTAGGGGCAGATACGCAGTATTTT
CASSLGADTQYF
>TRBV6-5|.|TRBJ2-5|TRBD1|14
TGTGCCAGCAGTTTGGCAGGGGGAGAAGAGACCCAGTACTTC
CASSLAGGEETQYF
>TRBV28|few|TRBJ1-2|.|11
TGTGCCAGCACCCATGCGGGTGGCTACACCTTC
CASTHAGGYTF
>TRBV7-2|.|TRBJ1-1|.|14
TGTGCCAGCAGCCCTACCGGACAAGGAGGTGAAGCTTTCTTT
CASSPTGQGGEAFF
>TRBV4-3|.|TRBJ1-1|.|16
TGCGCCAGCAGCCAAGTACAAGGATACATGAACACTGAAGCTTTCTTT
CASSQVQGYMNTEAFF
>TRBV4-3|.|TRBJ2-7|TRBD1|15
TGCGCCAGCAGCCAAGCTTGGGACAGGTCCTACGAGCAGTACTTC
CASSQAWDRSYEQYF
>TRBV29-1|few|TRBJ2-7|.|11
TGCAGCGTTGCACAGGGTTACGAGCAGTACTTC
CSVAQGYEQYF
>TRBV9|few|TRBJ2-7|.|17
TGTGCCAGCAGCGTAGAACTCAAGACAGGGAGGTCCTACGAGCAGTACTTC
CASSVELKTGRSYEQYF
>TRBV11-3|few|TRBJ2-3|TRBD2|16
TGTGCCAGCAGCTTAGATCTAAGCGGGGGGGCCAATACGCAGTATTTT
CASSLDLSGGANTQYF
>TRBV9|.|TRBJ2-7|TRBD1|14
TGTGCCAGCAGCGTAGGAGACAGGGGGTACGAGCAGTACTTC
CASSVGDRGYEQYF
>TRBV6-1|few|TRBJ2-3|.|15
TGTGCCAGCAGTGAATTAGCGTGGGACACAGATACGCAGTATTTT
CASSELAWDTDTQYF
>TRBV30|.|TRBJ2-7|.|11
TGTGCTCGTGACGGTACGTACGAGCAGTACTTC
CARDGTYEQYF
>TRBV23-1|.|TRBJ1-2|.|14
TGCGCCAGCAGTCAATATCAGGGGCCGAGAGGCTACACCTTC
CASSQYQGPRGYTF
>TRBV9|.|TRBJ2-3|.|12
TGTGCCAGCGCCCTGAACACAGATACGCAGTATTTT
CASALNTDTQYF
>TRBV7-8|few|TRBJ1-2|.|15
TGTGCCAGCAGCCTGAACCAGGGGATGGACTATGGCTACACCTTC
CASSLNQGMDYGYTF
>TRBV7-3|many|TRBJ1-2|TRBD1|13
TGTGCCAGCAGCTTGGGACAGGGGAGTGGCTACACCTTC
CASSLGQGSGYTF
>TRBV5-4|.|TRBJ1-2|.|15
TGTGCCAGCAGCCACATCACCACAGTGGGGTATGGCTACACCTTC
CASSHITTVGYGYTF
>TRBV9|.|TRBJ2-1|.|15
TGTGCCAGCAGCGTAGATAGCTATTCGGGGGATGAGCAGTTCTTC
CASSVDSYSGDEQFF
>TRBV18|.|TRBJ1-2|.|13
TGTGCCAGCTCGTCGGATAGTGGTTATGGCTACACCTTC
CASSSDSGYGYTF
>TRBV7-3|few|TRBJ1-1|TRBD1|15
TGTGCCAGCAGCTCGAAGGGGGACAGTAACACTGAAGCTTTCTTT
CASSSKGDSNTEAFF
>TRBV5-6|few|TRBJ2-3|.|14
TGTGCCAGCAGCTTGGTTGGATCCACAGATACGCAGTATTTT
CASSLVGSTDTQYF
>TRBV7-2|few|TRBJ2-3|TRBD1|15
TGTGCCAGCAGCTTAGAGACAGGGGGTGAGCATACGCAGTATTTT
CASSLETGGEHTQYF
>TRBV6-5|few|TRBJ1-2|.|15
TGTGCCAGCAGTTACTCGAAAGTAGGGATACGTGGCTACACCTTC
CASSYSKVGIRGYTF
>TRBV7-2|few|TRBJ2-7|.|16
TGTGCCAGCAGCTTAGCGCCAGCAGGGGCGGGCCACGAGCAGTACTTC
CASSLAPAGAGHEQYF
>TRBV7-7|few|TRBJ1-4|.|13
TGTGCCAGCAGCTTAGGCTTAAATGAAAAACTGTTTTTT
CASSLGLNEKLFF
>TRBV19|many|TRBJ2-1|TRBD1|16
TGTGCCAGTACTCCGGGACAGGGTTTCTCCTACAATGAGCAGTTCTTC
CASTPGQGFSYNEQFF
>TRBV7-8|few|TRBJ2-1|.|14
TGTGCCAGCAGCTTAGCTAAGATGAATGGGGTGCAGTTCTTC
CASSLAKMNGVQFF
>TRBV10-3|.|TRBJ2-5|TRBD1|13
TGTGCCATCAGAACGGGACAGGGAGAGACCCAGTACTTC
CAIRTGQGETQYF
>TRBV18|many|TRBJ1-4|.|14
TGTGCCAGCTCACCAAGCGGGGCTCGTGAAAAACTGTTTTTT
CASSPSGAREKLFF
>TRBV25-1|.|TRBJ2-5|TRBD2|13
TGTGCCAGCAGTGAATTGGGGGGGGAGACCCAGTACTTC
CASSELGGETQYF
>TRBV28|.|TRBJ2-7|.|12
TGTGCCAGCAGTCAGCTCGGCTACGAGCAGTACTTC
CASSQLGYEQYF
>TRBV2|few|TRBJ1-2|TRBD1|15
TGTGCCAGCAGGACATCCGGGACAGCTAACTATGGCTACACCTTC
CASRTSGTANYGYTF